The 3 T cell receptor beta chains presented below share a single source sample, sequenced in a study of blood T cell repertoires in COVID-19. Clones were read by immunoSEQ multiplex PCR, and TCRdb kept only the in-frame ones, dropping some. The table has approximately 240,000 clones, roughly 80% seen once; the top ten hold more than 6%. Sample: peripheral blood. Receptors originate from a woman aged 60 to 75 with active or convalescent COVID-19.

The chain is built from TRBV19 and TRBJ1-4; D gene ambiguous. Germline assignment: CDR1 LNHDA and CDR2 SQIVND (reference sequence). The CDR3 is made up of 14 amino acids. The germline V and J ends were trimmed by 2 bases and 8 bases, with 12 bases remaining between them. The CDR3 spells CASSIRSRGEKLFF. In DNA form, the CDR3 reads TGTGCCAGTAGTATAAGGAGCAGAGGGGAAAAACTGTTTTTT.

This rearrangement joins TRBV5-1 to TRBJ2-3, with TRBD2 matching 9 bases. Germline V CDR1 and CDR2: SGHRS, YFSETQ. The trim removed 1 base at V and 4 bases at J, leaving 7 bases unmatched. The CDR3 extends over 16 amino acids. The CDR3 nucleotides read TGCGCCAGCAGCTTGCAGCCTGCGGGAGGGCCAGATACGCAGTATTTT. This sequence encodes CASSLQPAGGPDTQYF.

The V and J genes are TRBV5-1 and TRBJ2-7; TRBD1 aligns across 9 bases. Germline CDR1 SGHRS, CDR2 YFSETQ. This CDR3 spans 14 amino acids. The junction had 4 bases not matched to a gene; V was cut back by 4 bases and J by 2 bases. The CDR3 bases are TGCGCCAGCAGCGGGGGACAGGGAACCTACGAGCAGTACTTC. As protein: CASSGGQGTYEQYF. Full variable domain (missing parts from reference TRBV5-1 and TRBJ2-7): KAGVTQTPRYLIKTRGQQVTLSCSPISGHRSVSWYQQTPGQGLQFLFEYFSETQRNKGNFPGRFSGRQFSNSRSEMNVSTLELGDSALYLCASSGGQGTYEQYFGPGTRLTVT.